Listed below are T cell receptor beta chains from one sample, sequenced in a study of blood T cell repertoires in COVID-19. Using immunoSEQ multiplex PCR, the repertoire was profiled, and TCRdb retains in-frame clones only, with some absent. The repertoire has 250,000 to 400,000 clones, approximately 90% of them found once; the top ten carry 1.5% to 2%. Sequencing was performed on peripheral blood. The receptor set was obtained from a woman under 40 with COVID-19, enrolled during active disease. Both conserved end residues are part of each CDR3. A D gene is named only where the DNA matches it firmly. Part of the rows lack a size; the others show once, few, many or a class for expanded clones.

TRBJ2-7	TRBD1	TRBV7-6	NA	TGTGCCAGCAGCTTAACGGGACAGGGGGCTTACGAGCAGTACTTC	CASSLTGQGAYEQYF
TRBJ1-2	NA	TRBV19	NA	TGTGCCAGTAGTCAGAACTATGGCTACACCTTC	CASSQNYGYTF
TRBJ1-5	NA	TRBV7-9	NA	TGTGCCAGCAGCCTGACAGGAGGAAATCAGCCCCAGCATTTT	CASSLTGGNQPQHF
TRBJ2-3	TRBD1	TRBV7-9	few	TGTGCCAGCATCCTTGGACAGGGGACATTAGATACGCAGTATTTT	CASILGQGTLDTQYF
TRBJ2-5	NA	TRBV2	NA	TGTGCCAGCAGTGAAAGGCGCGGGCAAGAGACCCAGTACTTC	CASSERRGQETQYF
TRBJ2-1	TRBD1	TRBV4-3	once	TGCGCCAGCAGCCATGACAGGGGACCCTACAATGAGCAGTTCTTC	CASSHDRGPYNEQFF
TRBJ1-1	NA	TRBV6-2/TRBV6-3	NA	TGTGCCAGCAGTTTGGGGGGTAACACTGAAGCTTTCTTT	CASSLGGNTEAFF
TRBJ2-7	TRBD2	TRBV3-1/TRBV3-2	NA	TGTGCCAGCAGCCAACAGTCTAGCGGATACGAGCAGTACTTC	CASSQQSSGYEQYF
TRBJ2-7	TRBD1	TRBV5-1	NA	TGCGCCAGCAGCCAAGGACAGGCCTCCTACGAGCAGTACTTC	CASSQGQASYEQYF
TRBJ2-5	TRBD1	TRBV7-2	NA	TGTGCCAGCAGCTTAGTTAGGGGGCGCGAAGAGACCCAGTACTTC	CASSLVRGREETQYF
TRBJ2-7	TRBD1	TRBV5-1	NA	TGCGCCAGCAGCAAGACAGGGGGCGAGCAGTACTTC	CASSKTGGEQYF
TRBJ2-7	TRBD1	TRBV30	NA	TGTGCCTGCCAGACCGGGACAGTCTCCTACGAGCAGTACTTC	CACQTGTVSYEQYF
TRBJ1-5	NA	TRBV30	NA	TGTGCCTGGAGTGTAGCAGGGAATCAGCCCCAGCATTTT	CAWSVAGNQPQHF
TRBJ1-1	NA	TRBV7-9	NA	TGTGCCAGCAGCCCGGCGGGGAGAGGCAGCACTGAAGCTTTCTTT	CASSPAGRGSTEAFF
TRBJ2-5	TRBD2	TRBV3-1/TRBV3-2	NA	TGTGCCAGCAGCTTTCTAGCGGGGCCCCAAGAGACCCAGTACTTC	CASSFLAGPQETQYF
TRBJ1-2	TRBD1	TRBV18	NA	TGTGCCAGCTCACCGGGGACAGGGGGCTTAACTAACTATGGCTACACCTTC	CASSPGTGGLTNYGYTF
TRBJ2-7	NA	TRBV7-2	once	TGTGCCAGCAGCCTAGGGGGGCGGGAGCGGGGAAGGTACGAGCAGTACTTC	CASSLGGRERGRYEQYF
TRBJ1-2	NA	TRBV5-1	NA	TGCGCCAGCAGCCCCAACGACAGTAACTATGGCTACACCTTC	CASSPNDSNYGYTF
TRBJ1-2	NA	TRBV9	once	TGTGCCAGCAGCGTCAGTTGGCAGATAAACTATGGCTACACCTTC	CASSVSWQINYGYTF
TRBJ1-6	TRBD1	TRBV5-4	NA	TGTGCCAGCAGCTTGGACAGGGGGCACGCACCCCTCCACTTT	CASSLDRGHAPLHF
TRBJ1-1	NA	TRBV19	NA	TGTGCCAGTAGTATAGCGTCGGGGGGCGGCACTGAAGCTTTCTTT	CASSIASGGGTEAFF
TRBJ2-4	TRBD2	TRBV2	NA	TGTGCCAGCGATGGGCCCCTAGCGGGGGTGCTAGCCAAAAACATTCAGTACTTC	CASDGPLAGVLAKNIQYF
TRBJ1-1	NA	TRBV4-1	few	TGCGCCAGCAGCCAAGATATGGGAGGGACTGAAGCTTTCTTT	CASSQDMGGTEAFF
TRBJ1-3	NA	TRBV19	NA	TGTGCCAGTAGGGAAGGGGTGCAAGGAAACACCATATATTTT	CASREGVQGNTIYF
TRBJ1-2	NA	TRBV30	once	TGTGCCTGGAGTCAGCAGGGGCATGGCTACACCTTC	CAWSQQGHGYTF
TRBJ2-1	NA	TRBV15	NA	TGTGCCACCAGCAGAGATCTCTCGGGGTCGGCGGGAAATGAGCAGTTCTTC	CATSRDLSGSAGNEQFF
TRBJ1-1	NA	TRBV6-2/TRBV6-3	once	TGTGCCAGCAGTTACCCTCTGGGGGGAGCGAGAACTGAAGCTTTCTTT	CASSYPLGGARTEAFF
TRBJ1-2	TRBD1	TRBV5-1	NA	TGCGCCAGCAGCCGCGCCGGGACAGGAACAAACTATGGCTACACCTTC	CASSRAGTGTNYGYTF
TRBJ1-1	NA	TRBV5-8	NA	TGTGCCAGCAGCTTGACACAGGGATCAGCTTTCTTT	CASSLTQGSAFF
TRBJ1-4	NA	TRBV12-3/TRBV12-4	NA	TGTGCCAGCAGTTTTGGACAGCGAAAACTGTTTTTT	CASSFGQRKLFF
TRBJ2-2	TRBD1	TRBV7-2	NA	TGTGCCAGCAGCAGACGCGACAGGGCGAACACCGGGGAGCTGTTTTTT	CASSRRDRANTGELFF
TRBJ1-6	NA	TRBV2	NA	TGTGCCAGCAGTGACAGGGGCACTTCACCCCTCCACTTT	CASSDRGTSPLHF
TRBJ1-2	NA	TRBV24-1	NA	TGTGCCACCAGTGCAGATGGCTATGGCTACACCTTC	CATSADGYGYTF
TRBJ2-2	TRBD2	TRBV7-2	NA	TGTGCCAGCAGCGGGACTAGCGGGGGGGTTACCGGGGAGCTGTTTTTT	CASSGTSGGVTGELFF
TRBJ1-2	TRBD1	TRBV5-4	few	TGTGCCAGCAGCGTCCGACAGGGAACTAACTATGGCTACACCTTC	CASSVRQGTNYGYTF
TRBJ1-1	NA	TRBV24-1	NA	TGTGCCACCAGTGAAGCGGGGAACACTGAAGCTTTCTTT	CATSEAGNTEAFF
TRBJ1-1	NA	TRBV29-1	NA	TGCAGCGCGGGCGGAGGGTACATGAACACTGAAGCTTTCTTT	CSAGGGYMNTEAFF
TRBJ2-2	TRBD1	TRBV7-2	NA	TGTGCCAGCAGCCACCGTCCCGGGACAGGAATCGGGGAGCTGTTTTTT	CASSHRPGTGIGELFF
TRBJ2-7	NA	TRBV15	NA	TGTGCCACCAGCAGAGCAGGGATGGGCCACGAGCAGTACTTC	CATSRAGMGHEQYF
TRBJ1-1	NA	TRBV7-9	NA	TGTGCCAGCAGCTTAGTGTACGGAGACACTGAAGCTTTCTTT	CASSLVYGDTEAFF